Below are 12 T cell receptor beta chains sequenced from a single sample in a study of PD-L1 blockade in urothelial cancer. Some clones are missing from TCRdb's copy, which holds only in-frame ones; the method was immunoSEQ multiplex PCR. The data contain fewer than 25,000 clones, roughly nine tenths of them seen just once; the ten biggest clones take up approximately 3%. This specimen consisted of PBMCs, obtained around atezolizumab (anti-PD-L1) treatment. The receptors stem from a middle-aged man with urothelial cancer.

This rearrangement joins TRBV4-2 to TRBJ2-7, with unresolved D. Deletions cut 1 base from V and 7 bases from J, with 5 bases between. The CDR3 spans 11 residues. CDR1 LGHNA and CDR2 YNFKEQ come from the germline V gene. The CDR3 nucleotides read TGTGCCAGCAGCCAAGCCGGGGAGCAGTACTTC. Its translation is CASSQAGEQYF.

CDR3: CASSRQIYGYTF. The DNA of the CDR3 is TGTGCCAGCAGCAGACAGATCTATGGCTACACCTTC. The gene calls are TRBV7-2 and TRBJ1-2; weak D call: TRBD1 (5 bases). Germline V gene lookup returns CDR1 SGHTA and CDR2 FQGNSA. The CDR3 length is 12 residues. The germline V and J ends were trimmed by 5 bases and 4 bases, with 8 bases remaining between them.

This chain links TRBV5-1 with TRBJ2-1; 10 positions agree with TRBD2. The CDR3 loop spans 14 amino acids. The V and J ends lost 4 bases and 4 bases, in that order; junction bases with no gene match: 2. Germline V gene lookup returns CDR1 SGHRS and CDR2 YFSETQ. CDR3 sequence reads: CASSRTSGYNEQFF. The CDR3, as DNA: TGCGCCAGCAGCAGGACTAGCGGTTACAATGAGCAGTTCTTC. Full variable domain (rest looked up from reference TRBV5-1 and TRBJ2-1): KAGVTQTPRYLIKTRGQQVTLSCSPISGHRSVSWYQQTPGQGLQFLFEYFSETQRNKGNFPGRFSGRQFSNSRSEMNVSTLELGDSALYLCASSRTSGYNEQFFGPGTRLTVL.

J is TRBJ2-1 and V is TRBV5-1; 8 bases map to TRBD2. This CDR3 comprises 14 residues. V dropped 5 bases and J dropped 6; count of bases not matched to a gene: 7. Germline CDR1 and CDR2: SGHRS and YFSETQ. The CDR3 spells CASSPGGLVNEQFF. CDR3 coding DNA: TGCGCCAGCAGTCCGGGGGGGCTAGTCAATGAGCAGTTCTTC.

This rearrangement joins TRBV6-5 to TRBJ2-2; 10 bases match TRBD2. Germline V gene sequence: CDR1 MNHEY, CDR2 SVGAGI. This CDR3 has 16 amino acids. V shed 0 bases and J 6 bases; nucleotides not matched to a gene: 4. CDR3 sequence reads: CASSYSASGSSGELFF. The CDR3 bases are TGTGCCAGCAGTTACTCGGCTAGCGGGAGTTCCGGGGAGCTGTTTTTT.

This clone was seen a handful of times. This sequence joins TRBV4-1 and TRBJ1-1; D gene ambiguous. V lost 1 base to trimming and J lost 1 base, with 10 bases between them. The germline V gene has CDR1 MGHRA and CDR2 YSYEKL. CDR3 size: 15 residues. The CDR3 DNA reads TGCGCCAGCAGCCAAGGCGTAGGGAGGAACACTGAAGCTTTCTTT. Protein sequence: CASSQGVGRNTEAFF.

The rearrangement joins TRBV7-6 to TRBJ2-5; perhaps TRBD1 as D (6 bases). The germline V and J ends were trimmed by 6 bases and 2 bases, with 25 bases remaining between them. The length of the CDR3 is 18 residues. Germline V gene data show CDR1 as SGHVS and CDR2 as FNYEAQ. The CDR3 coding sequence is TGTGCCAGCAGTTACGACAGGCCTGGGGTCCACCCACAAGAGACCCAGTACTTC. It codes for CASSYDRPGVHPQETQYF.

The V gene is TRBV5-1, the J gene TRBJ2-1; 8 bases line up with TRBD2. The CDR3 runs 15 residues. Germline loops: CDR1 SGHRS, CDR2 YFSETQ. V was pared by 0 bases and J by 7 bases, with 6 bases of the junction left unmatched. The CDR3 region is CASSLARGAWNEQFF. CDR3 coding DNA: TGCGCCAGCAGCTTGGCGCGGGGGGCTTGGAATGAGCAGTTCTTC.

The rearrangement uses TRBV30 and TRBJ2-5; tentatively, D is TRBD2 (6 bases). The germline V gene encodes CDR1 GTSNPN and CDR2 SVGIG (reference sequence). This CDR3 is 14 amino acids long. V gave up 4 bases and J gave up 5 bases, with 17 bases separating them. The CDR3 spells CAWTPGTYGETQYF. The CDR3, as DNA: TGTGCCTGGACGCCCGGGACTTACGGGGAGACCCAGTACTTC. The entire variable domain, with the rest obtained from reference TRBV30 and TRBJ2-5, is as follows: SQTIHQWPATLVQPVGSPLSLECTVEGTSNPNLYWYRQAAGRGLQLLFYSVGIGQISSEVPQNLSASRPQDRQFILSSKKLLLSDSGFYLCAWTPGTYGETQYFGPGTRLLVL.

The V gene is TRBV11-2, the J gene TRBJ2-7; the D gene is possibly TRBD1 (7 bases). This CDR3 contains 15 residues. The ends were cut back, 5 bases at V and 5 bases at J, with 19 bases in the middle. Germline CDR1 reads SGHAT; CDR2 reads FQNNGV. CDR3: CASSTQGPRGNEQYF. Written as DNA, the CDR3 is TGTGCCAGCAGCACACAGGGGCCGCGCGGGAACGAGCAGTACTTC.

There are a few counts of this clone. The chain employs TRBV2 and TRBJ1-2, with 7 bases matching TRBD1. The CDR3 spans 13 residues. Germline CDR1 SNHLY, CDR2 FYNNEI. The trim removed 10 bases at V and 2 bases at J, leaving 7 bases unmatched. DNA of the CDR3: TGTGCCACTTCGGGACAGATAAACTATGGCTACACCTTC. This codes for CATSGQINYGYTF.

The rearrangement links TRBV5-4 to TRBJ2-1; D not resolved. V was cut by 0 bases and J by 2 bases, with 9 bases left in between. The CDR3 length is 15 residues. Germline-derived CDR1 and CDR2 are SGHNT and YYREEE (reference sequence). CDR3 bases: TGTGCCAGCAGCTTGGATCCATTCACCTACAATGAGCAGTTCTTC. It encodes CASSLDPFTYNEQFF.